In its sample, the clone carrying this TCR beta chain was seen once. What it binds is not known. PCR employed 60 Vbeta and 13 Jbeta primers. Clones were sequenced by immunoSEQ multiplex PCR, and TCRdb holds only the in-frame ones, with some missing. Of some 200,000 clones in the sample, around 85% are singletons; the top ten hold 6.3%. Germline V gene sequence: CDR1 SEHNR, CDR2 FQNEAQ (reference sequence). The CDR3 consists of 14 residues. The V end was cut by 4 bases, the J end by 2 bases, with 9 bases between. The record originates from a study of cytomegalovirus exposure and HLA in healthy donors. Study-level findings and limits: Rarity marked most TCR sequences, yet some public TCRs occurred in many donors. A previous analysis found most TCR beta V segments productive roughly 87% or roughly 30% of the time.

The receptor comes from a man aged 35 to 55 in good health and CMV-seropositive. The sample taken for sequencing was PBMCs. The J gene is TRBJ2-4, the V gene TRBV7-9; D uncertain. The CDR3 here is CASSSGTSKNIQYF. The CDR3 region has the DNA TGTGCCAGCAGCTCGGGTACTTCCAAAAACATTCAGTACTTC.